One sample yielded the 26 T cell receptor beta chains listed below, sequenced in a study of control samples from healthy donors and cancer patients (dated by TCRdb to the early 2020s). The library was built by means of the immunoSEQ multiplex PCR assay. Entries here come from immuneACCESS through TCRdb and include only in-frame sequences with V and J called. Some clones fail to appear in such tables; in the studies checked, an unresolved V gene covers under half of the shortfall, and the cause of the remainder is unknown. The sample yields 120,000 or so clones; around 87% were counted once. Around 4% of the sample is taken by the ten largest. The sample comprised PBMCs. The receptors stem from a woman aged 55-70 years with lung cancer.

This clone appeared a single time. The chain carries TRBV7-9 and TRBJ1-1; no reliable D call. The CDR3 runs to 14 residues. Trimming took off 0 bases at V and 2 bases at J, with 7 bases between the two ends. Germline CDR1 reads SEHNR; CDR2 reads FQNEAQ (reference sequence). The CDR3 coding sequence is TGTGCCAGCAGCTTAGCGGCTCCTAACACTGAAGCTTTCTTT. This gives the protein CASSLAAPNTEAFF.

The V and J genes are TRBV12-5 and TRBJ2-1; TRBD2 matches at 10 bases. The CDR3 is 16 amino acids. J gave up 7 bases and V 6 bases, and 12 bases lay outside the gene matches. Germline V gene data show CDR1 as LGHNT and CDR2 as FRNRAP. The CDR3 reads CASGMTLAGEGNEQFF. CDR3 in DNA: TGTGCTAGTGGGATGACCCTAGCGGGAGAGGGGAATGAGCAGTTCTTC.

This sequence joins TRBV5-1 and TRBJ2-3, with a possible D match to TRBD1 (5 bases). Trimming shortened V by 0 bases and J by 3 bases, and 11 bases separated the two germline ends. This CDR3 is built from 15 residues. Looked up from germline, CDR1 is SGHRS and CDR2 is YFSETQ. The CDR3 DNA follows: TGCGCCAGCAGCTTGGTCCCGCAGGGAACAGATACGCAGTATTTT. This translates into CASSLVPQGTDTQYF.

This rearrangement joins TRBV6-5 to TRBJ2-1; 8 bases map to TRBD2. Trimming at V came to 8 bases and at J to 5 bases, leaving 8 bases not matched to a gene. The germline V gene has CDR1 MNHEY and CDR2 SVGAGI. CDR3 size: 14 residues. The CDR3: CASGRGGPDNEQFF. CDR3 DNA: TGTGCCAGCGGTCGGGGGGGGCCAGACAATGAGCAGTTCTTC.

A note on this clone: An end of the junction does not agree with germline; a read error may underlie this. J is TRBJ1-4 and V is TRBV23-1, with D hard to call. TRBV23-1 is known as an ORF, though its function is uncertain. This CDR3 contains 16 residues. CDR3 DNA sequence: TGCGCCAGCAGTCTGGACGGAAGGAAGCGCTTAGGAAAAACTGTTTTT. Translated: CASSLDGRKRLGKTVF.

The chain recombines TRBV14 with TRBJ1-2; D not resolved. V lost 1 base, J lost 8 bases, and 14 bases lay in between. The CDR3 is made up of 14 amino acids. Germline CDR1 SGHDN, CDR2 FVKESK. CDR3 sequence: CASSQADVRWGYTF. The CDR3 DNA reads TGTGCCAGCAGCCAAGCAGATGTCAGATGGGGCTACACCTTC.

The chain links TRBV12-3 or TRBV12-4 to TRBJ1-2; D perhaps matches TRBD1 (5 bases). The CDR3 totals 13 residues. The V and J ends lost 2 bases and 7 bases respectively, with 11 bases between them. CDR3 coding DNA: TGTGCCAGCAGTTTACAGGTCGGGGGTGGCTACACCTTC. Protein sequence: CASSLQVGGGYTF.

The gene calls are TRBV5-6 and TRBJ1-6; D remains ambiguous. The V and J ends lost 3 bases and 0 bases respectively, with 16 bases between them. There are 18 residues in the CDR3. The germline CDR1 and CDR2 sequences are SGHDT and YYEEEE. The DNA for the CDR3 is TGTGCCAGCAGCTGGACCCCTACCGCAAGCTCCTATAATTCACCCCTCCACTTT. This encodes CASSWTPTASSYNSPLHF. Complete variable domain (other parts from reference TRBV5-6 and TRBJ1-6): DAGVTQSPTHLIKTRGQQVTLRCSPKSGHDTVSWYQQALGQGPQFIFQYYEEEERQRGNFPDRFSGHQFPNYSSELNVNALLLGDSALYLCASSWTPTASSYNSPLHFGNGTRLTVT.

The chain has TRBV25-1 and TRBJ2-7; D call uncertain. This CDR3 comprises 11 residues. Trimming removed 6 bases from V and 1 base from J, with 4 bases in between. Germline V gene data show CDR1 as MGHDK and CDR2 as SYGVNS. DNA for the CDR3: TGTGCCAGCAGGGGGTCCTACGAGCAGTACTTC. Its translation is CASRGSYEQYF.

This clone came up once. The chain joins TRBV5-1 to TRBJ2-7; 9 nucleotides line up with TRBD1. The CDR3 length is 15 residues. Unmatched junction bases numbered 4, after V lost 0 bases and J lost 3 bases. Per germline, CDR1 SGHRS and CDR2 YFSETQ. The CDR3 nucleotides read TGCGCCAGCAGCTTGGGACAGGGGGGTTACTACGAGCAGTACTTC. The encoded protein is CASSLGQGGYYEQYF.

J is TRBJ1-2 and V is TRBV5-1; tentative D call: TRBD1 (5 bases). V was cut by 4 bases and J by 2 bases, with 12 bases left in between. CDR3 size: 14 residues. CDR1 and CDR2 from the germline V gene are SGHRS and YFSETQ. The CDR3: CASSTGTENYGYTF. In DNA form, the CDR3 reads TGCGCCAGCAGCACCGGGACTGAGAACTATGGCTACACCTTC.

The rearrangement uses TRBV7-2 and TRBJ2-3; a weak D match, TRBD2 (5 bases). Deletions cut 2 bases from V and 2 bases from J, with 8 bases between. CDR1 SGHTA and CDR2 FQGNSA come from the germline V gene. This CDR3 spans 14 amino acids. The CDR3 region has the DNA TGTGCCAGCAGCTTATCGGGGTCCACAGATACGCAGTATTTT. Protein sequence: CASSLSGSTDTQYF.

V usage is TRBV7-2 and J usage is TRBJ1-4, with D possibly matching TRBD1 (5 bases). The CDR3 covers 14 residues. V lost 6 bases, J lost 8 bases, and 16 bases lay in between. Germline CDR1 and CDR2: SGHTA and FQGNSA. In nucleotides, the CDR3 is TGTGCCAGCAGGAAGACAGTTGTTGGGGAAAAACTGTTTTTT. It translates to CASRKTVVGEKLFF.

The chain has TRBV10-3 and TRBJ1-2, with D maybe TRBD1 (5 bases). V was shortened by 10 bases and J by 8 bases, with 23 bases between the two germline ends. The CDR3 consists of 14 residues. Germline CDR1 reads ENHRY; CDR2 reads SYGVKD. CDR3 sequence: CASDARGGNGGYTF. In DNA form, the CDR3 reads TGTGCCAGCGACGCGAGGGGCGGGAATGGAGGCTACACCTTC.

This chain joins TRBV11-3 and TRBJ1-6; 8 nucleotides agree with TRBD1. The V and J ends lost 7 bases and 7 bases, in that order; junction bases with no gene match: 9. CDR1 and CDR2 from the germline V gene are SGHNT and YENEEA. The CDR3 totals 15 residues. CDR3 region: CASKPGQGGNSPLHF. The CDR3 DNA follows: TGTGCCAGCAAACCAGGACAGGGAGGAAATTCACCCCTCCACTTT.

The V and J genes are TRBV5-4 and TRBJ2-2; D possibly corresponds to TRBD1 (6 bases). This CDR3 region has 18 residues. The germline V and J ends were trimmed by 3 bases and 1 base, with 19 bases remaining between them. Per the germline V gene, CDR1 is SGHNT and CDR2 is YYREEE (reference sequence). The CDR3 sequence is CASSWQGRNPVNTGELFF. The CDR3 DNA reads TGTGCCAGCAGCTGGCAGGGGCGCAACCCCGTGAACACCGGGGAGCTGTTTTTT.

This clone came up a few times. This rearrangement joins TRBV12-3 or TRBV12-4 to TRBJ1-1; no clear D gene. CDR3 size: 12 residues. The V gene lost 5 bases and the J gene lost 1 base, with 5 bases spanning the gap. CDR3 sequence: CASSIQNTEAFF. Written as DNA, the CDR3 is TGTGCCAGCAGTATACAGAACACTGAAGCTTTCTTT.

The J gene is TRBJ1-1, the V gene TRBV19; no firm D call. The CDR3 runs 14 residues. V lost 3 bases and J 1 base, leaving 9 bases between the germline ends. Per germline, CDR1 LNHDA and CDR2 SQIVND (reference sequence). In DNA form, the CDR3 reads TGTGCCAGTAGTATGAGAACGGGGAACACTGAAGCTTTCTTT. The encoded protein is CASSMRTGNTEAFF.

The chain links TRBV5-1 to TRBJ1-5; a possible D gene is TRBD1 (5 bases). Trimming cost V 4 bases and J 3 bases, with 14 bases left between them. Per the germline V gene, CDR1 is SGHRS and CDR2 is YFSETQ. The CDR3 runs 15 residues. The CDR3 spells CASSIGTDHNQPQHF. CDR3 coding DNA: TGCGCCAGCAGCATCGGGACCGACCACAATCAGCCCCAGCATTTT.

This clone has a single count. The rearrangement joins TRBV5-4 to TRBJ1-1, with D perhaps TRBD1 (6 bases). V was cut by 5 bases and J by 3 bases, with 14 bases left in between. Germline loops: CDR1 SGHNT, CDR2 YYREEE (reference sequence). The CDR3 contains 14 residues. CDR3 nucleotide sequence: TGTGCCAGCAGAGTAACAGGGCTCGACACTGAAGCTTTCTTT. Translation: CASRVTGLDTEAFF. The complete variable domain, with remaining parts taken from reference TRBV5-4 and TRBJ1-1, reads ETGVTQSPTHLIKTRGQQVTLRCSSQSGHNTVSWYQQALGQGPQFIFQYYREEENGRGNFPPRFSGLQFPNYSSELNVNALELDDSALYLCASRVTGLDTEAFFGQGTRLTVV.

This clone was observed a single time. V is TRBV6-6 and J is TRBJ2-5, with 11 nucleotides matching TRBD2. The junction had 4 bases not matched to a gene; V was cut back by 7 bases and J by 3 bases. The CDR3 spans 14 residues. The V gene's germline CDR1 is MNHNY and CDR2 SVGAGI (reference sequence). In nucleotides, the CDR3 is TGTGCCAGCACCATACTAGCGGGAGAAGAGACCCAGTACTTC. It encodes CASTILAGEETQYF.

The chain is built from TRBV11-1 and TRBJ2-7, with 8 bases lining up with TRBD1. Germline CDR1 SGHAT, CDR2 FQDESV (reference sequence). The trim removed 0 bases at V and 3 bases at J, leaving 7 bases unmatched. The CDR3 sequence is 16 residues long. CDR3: CASSLAGTGQLYEQYF. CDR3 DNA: TGTGCCAGCAGCTTAGCGGGGACAGGTCAGCTCTACGAGCAGTACTTC. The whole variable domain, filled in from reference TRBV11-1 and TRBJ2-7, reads EAEVAQSPRYKITEKSQAVAFWCDPISGHATLYWYRQILGQGPELLVQFQDESVVDDSQLPKDRFSAERLKGVDSTLKIQPAELGDSAMYLCASSLAGTGQLYEQYFGPGTRLTVT.

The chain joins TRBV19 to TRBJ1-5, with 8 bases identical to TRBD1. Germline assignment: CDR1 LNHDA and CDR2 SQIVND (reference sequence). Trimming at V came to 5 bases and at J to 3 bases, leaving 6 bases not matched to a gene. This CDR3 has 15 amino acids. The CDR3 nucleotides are TGTGCCAGTAGTGGACAGGGCCTTCACAATCAGCCCCAGCATTTT. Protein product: CASSGQGLHNQPQHF.

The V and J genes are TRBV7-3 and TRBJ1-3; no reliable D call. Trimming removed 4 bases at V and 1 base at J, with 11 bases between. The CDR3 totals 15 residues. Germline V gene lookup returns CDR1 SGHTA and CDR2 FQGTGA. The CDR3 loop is CASSSQTGSGNTIYF. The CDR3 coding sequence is TGTGCCAGCAGCTCACAGACGGGGTCTGGAAACACCATATATTTT. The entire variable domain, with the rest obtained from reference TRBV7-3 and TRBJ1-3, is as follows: GAGVSQTPSNKVTEKGKYVELRCDPISGHTALYWYRQSLGQGPEFLIYFQGTGAADDSGLPNDRFFAVRPEGSVSTLKIQRTERGDSAVYLCASSSQTGSGNTIYFGEGSWLTVV.

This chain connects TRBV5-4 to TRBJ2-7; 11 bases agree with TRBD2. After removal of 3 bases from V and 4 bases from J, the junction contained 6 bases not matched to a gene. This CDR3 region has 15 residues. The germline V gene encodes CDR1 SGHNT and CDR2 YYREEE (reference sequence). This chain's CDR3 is CASSSGTSGNYEQYF. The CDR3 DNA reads TGTGCCAGCAGCTCCGGGACTAGCGGCAATTACGAGCAGTACTTC.

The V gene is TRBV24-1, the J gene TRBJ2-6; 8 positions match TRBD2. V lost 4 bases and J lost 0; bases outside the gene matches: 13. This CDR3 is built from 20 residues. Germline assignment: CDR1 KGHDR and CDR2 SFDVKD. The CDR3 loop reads CATSDPSGGVGSSGANVLTF. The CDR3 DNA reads TGTGCCACCAGTGACCCTTCGGGGGGGGTGGGAAGCTCTGGGGCCAACGTCCTGACTTTC.